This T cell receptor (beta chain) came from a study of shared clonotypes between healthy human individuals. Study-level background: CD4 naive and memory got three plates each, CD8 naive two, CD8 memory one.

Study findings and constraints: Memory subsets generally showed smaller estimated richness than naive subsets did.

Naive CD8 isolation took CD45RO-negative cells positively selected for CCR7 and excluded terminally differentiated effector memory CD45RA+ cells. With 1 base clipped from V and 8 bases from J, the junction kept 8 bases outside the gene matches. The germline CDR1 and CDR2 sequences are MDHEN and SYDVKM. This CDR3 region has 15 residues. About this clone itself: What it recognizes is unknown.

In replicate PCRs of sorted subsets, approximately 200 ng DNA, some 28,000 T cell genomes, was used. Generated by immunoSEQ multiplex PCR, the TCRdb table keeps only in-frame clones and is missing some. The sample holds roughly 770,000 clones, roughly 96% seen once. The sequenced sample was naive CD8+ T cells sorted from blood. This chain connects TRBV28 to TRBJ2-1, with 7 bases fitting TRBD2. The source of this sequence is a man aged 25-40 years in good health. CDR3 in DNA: TGTGCCAGCAGTTTATCGGGCGGGAGTATAGATGAGCAGTTCTTC. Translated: CASSLSGGSIDEQFF.